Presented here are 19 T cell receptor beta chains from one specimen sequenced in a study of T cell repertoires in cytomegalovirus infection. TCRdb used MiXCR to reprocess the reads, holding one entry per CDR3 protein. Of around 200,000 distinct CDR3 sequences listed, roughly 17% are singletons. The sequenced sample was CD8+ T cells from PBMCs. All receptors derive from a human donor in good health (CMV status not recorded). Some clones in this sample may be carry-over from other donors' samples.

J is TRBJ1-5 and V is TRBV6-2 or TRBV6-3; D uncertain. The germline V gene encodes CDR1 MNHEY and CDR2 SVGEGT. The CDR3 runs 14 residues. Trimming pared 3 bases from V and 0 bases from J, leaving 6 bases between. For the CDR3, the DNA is TGTGCCAGCAGTTATCTTGATAGCAATCAGCCCCAGCATTTT. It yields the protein CASSYLDSNQPQHF.

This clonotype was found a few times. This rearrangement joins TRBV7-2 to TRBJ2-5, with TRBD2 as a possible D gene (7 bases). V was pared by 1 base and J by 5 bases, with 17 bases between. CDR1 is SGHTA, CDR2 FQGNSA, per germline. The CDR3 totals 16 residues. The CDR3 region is CASSLVGGRGGETQYF. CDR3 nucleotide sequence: TGTGCCAGCAGCTTAGTGGGGGGCCGGGGAGGGGAGACCCAGTACTTC.

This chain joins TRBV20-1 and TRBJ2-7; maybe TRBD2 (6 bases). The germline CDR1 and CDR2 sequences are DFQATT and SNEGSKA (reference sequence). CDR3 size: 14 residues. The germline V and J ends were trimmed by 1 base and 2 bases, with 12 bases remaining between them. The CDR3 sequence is CSARVLAVPYEQYF. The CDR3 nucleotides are TGCAGTGCTAGAGTATTAGCGGTCCCCTACGAGCAGTACTTC.

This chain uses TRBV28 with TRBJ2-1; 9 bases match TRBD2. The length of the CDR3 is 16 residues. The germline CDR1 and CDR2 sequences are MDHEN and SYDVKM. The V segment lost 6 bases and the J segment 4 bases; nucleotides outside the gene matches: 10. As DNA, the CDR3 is TGTGCCAGCAGCTCTCCCCGGACTAGCGCATACAATGAGCAGTTCTTC. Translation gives CASSSPRTSAYNEQFF.

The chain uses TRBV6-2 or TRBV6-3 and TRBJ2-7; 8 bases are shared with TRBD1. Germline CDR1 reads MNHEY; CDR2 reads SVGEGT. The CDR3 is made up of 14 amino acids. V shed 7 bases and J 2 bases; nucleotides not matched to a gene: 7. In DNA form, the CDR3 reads TGTGCCAGCATCACCGGGACAGGTCCCTACGAGCAGTACTTC. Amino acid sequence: CASITGTGPYEQYF.

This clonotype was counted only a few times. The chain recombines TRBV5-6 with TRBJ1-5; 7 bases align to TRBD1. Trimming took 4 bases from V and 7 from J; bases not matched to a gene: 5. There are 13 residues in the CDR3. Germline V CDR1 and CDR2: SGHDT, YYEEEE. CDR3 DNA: TGTGCCAGCAGCATCTTAGGGGGCCAGCCCCAGCATTTT. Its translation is CASSILGGQPQHF.

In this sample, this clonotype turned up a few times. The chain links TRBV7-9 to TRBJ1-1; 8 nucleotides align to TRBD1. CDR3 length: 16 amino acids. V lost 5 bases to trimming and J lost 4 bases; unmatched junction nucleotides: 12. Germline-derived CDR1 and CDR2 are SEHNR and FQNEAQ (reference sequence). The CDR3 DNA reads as TGTGCCAGCAGCCTCCCCGGAGACAGGGGAGTCACTGAAGCTTTCTTT. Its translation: CASSLPGDRGVTEAFF.

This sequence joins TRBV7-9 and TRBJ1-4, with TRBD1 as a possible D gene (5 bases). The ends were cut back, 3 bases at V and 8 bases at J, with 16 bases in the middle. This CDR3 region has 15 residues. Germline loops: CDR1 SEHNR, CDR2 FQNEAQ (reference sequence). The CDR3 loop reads CASSFGSQVEEKLFF. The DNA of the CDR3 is TGTGCCAGCAGCTTTGGATCACAGGTTGAAGAAAAACTGTTTTTT.

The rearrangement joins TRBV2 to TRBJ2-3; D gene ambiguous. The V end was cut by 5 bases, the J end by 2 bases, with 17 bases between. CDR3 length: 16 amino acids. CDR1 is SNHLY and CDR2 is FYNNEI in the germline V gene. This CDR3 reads CASSRQSAPHTDTQYF. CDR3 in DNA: TGTGCCAGCAGTCGCCAGTCGGCCCCGCACACAGATACGCAGTATTTT.

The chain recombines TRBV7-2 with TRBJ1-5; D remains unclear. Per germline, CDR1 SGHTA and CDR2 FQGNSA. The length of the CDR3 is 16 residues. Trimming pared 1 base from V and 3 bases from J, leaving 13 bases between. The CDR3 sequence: CASSLVEGELNQPQHF. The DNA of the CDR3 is TGTGCCAGCAGCTTAGTGGAGGGAGAACTCAATCAGCCCCAGCATTTT.

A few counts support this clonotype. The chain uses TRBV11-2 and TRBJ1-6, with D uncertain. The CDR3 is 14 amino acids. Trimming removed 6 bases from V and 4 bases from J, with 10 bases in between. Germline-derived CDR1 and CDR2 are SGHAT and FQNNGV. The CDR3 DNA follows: TGTGCCAGCAGACTGACGGTTTATAATTCACCCCTCCACTTT. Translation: CASRLTVYNSPLHF.

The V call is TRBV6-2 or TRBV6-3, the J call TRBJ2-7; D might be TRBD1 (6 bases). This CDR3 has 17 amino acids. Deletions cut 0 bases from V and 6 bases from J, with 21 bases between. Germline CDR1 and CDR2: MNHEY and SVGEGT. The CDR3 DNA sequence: TGTGCCAGCAGTTACTCGATCGCAGGGGAAAGGGCCCTCGAGCAGTACTTC. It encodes CASSYSIAGERALEQYF.

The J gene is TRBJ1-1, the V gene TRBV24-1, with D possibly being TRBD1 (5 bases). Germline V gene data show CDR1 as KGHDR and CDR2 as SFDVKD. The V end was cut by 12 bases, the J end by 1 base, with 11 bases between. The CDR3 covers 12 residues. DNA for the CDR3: TGTGCCGCCCAGGGACGGAACACTGAAGCTTTCTTT. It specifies CAAQGRNTEAFF.

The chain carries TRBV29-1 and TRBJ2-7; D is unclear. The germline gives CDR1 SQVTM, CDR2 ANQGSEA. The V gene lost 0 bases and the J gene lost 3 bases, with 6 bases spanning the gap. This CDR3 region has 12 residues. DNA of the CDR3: TGCAGCGTTGAAGACGACGTCTACGAGCAGTACTTC. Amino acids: CSVEDDVYEQYF.

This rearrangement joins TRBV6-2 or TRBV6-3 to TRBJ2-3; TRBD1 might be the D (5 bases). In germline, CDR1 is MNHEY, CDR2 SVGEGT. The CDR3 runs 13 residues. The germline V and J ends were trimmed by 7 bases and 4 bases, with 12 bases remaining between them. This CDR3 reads CASIRLGADTQYF. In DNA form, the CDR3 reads TGTGCCAGCATCCGTTTAGGGGCAGATACGCAGTATTTT.

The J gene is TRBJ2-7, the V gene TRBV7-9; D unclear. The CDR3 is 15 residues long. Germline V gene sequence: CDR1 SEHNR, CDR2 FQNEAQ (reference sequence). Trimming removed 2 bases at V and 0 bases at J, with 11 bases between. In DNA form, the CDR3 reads TGTGCCAGCAGCTTAATCGGCAGGAGCTCCTACGAGCAGTACTTC. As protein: CASSLIGRSSYEQYF. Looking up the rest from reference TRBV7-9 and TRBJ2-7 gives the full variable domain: DTGVSQNPRHKITKRGQNVTFRCDPISEHNRLYWYRQTLGQGPEFLTYFQNEAQLEKSRLLSDRFSAERPKGSFSTLEIQRTEQGDSAMYLCASSLIGRSSYEQYFGPGTRLTVT.

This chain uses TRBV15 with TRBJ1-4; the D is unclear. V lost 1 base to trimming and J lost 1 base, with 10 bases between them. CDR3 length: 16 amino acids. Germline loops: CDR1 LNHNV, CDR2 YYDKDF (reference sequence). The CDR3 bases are TGTGCCACCAGCAGAGTCGGGGAGGGAACTAATGAAAAACTGTTTTTT. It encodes CATSRVGEGTNEKLFF. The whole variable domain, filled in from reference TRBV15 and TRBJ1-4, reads DAMVIQNPRYQVTQFGKPVTLSCSQTLNHNVMYWYQQKSSQAPKLLFHYYDKDFNNEADTPDNFQSRRPNTSFCFLDIRSPGLGDTAMYLCATSRVGEGTNEKLFFGSGTQLSVL.

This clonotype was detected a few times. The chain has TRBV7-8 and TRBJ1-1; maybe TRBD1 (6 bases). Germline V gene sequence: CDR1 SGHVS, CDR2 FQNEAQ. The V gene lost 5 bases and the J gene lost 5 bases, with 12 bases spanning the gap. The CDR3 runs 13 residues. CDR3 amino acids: CASSRGGLTEAFF. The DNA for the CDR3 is TGTGCCAGCAGCCGCGGGGGCCTGACTGAAGCTTTCTTT.

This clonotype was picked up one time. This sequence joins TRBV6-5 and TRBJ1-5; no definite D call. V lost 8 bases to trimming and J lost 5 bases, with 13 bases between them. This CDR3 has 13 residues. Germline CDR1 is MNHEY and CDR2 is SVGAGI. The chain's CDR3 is CASGWTVDQPQHF. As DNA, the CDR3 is TGTGCCAGCGGTTGGACGGTAGATCAGCCCCAGCATTTT.